Listed here are 11 T cell receptor beta chains from one sample, sequenced in a study of blood T cell repertoires in COVID-19. Clones were read by immunoSEQ multiplex PCR, and TCRdb kept only the in-frame ones, dropping some. Here the sample spans some 530,000 clones, approximately 83% being singletons. The sample consisted of peripheral blood. Receptors originate from a human donor in a cohort sampled during active COVID-19.

This clone has just one count. The chain uses TRBV6-5 and TRBJ1-5; tentative D call: TRBD1 (5 bases). Germline V gene sequence: CDR1 MNHEY, CDR2 SVGAGI. CDR3 length equals 14 residues. V was trimmed by 7 bases and J by 1 base, leaving 11 bases between them. CDR3 coding DNA: TGTGCCAGCATTATCGACAGAAGCAATCAGCCCCAGCATTTT. This gives the protein CASIIDRSNQPQHF.

The V call is TRBV6-5, the J call TRBJ1-4, with no clear D. With 6 bases removed from V and 3 bases from J, the gap between germline ends came to 14 bases. Germline V gene sequence: CDR1 MNHEY, CDR2 SVGAGI. This CDR3 contains 15 residues. This CDR3 reads CASSRLRRANEKLFF. For the CDR3, the DNA is TGTGCCAGCAGCCGCCTAAGACGGGCTAATGAAAAACTGTTTTTT.

The gene calls are TRBV29-1 and TRBJ2-2; 8 bases agree with TRBD1. This CDR3 is 14 amino acids long. J lost 12 bases, V lost 4 bases, and 13 bases had no gene match. Per the germline V gene, CDR1 is SQVTM and CDR2 is ANQGSEA. CDR3 sequence: CSVATGGGREKLFF. The DNA of the CDR3 is TGCAGCGTTGCCACAGGGGGTGGGAGAGAGAAGCTGTTTTTT.

The gene calls are TRBV19 and TRBJ1-1, with D unclear. Germline CDR1 LNHDA, CDR2 SQIVND (reference sequence). Between the trimmed V and J ends, which lost 0 bases and 0 bases, there was a span of 11 bases. This CDR3 is built from 16 residues. CDR3 nucleotides: TGTGCCAGTAGTATAGATCGTCCAGGTCTGAACACTGAAGCTTTCTTT. It codes for CASSIDRPGLNTEAFF.

The CDR3 loop is CASSLRTSPTGQPQHF. CDR3 nucleotides: TGTGCCAGCAGCTTGAGGACATCCCCTACGGGTCAGCCCCAGCATTTT. The rearrangement links TRBV5-6 to TRBJ1-5; possibly TRBD1 for D (5 bases). CDR3 length: 16 amino acids. Trimming removed 1 base at V and 6 bases at J, with 17 bases between. The germline V gene has CDR1 SGHDT and CDR2 YYEEEE.

This clone was seen more than once but under ten times. The chain links TRBV11-2 to TRBJ2-1; 8 bases align to TRBD2. The germline CDR1 and CDR2 sequences are SGHAT and FQNNGV. The CDR3 has 15 amino acids. V gave up 7 bases and J gave up 1 base; unmatched junction bases: 6. The CDR3 region is CASIRGLGSYNEQFF. The CDR3 DNA follows: TGTGCCAGCATTCGGGGACTAGGGTCCTACAATGAGCAGTTCTTC.

J is TRBJ1-5 and V is TRBV30; D is unresolved. The V and J ends lost 0 bases and 6 bases respectively, with 6 bases between them. Germline-derived CDR1 and CDR2 are GTSNPN and SVGIG (reference sequence). The CDR3 extends over 12 amino acids. CDR3 region: CAWSVGAQPQHF. The DNA for the CDR3 is TGTGCCTGGAGTGTCGGAGCTCAGCCCCAGCATTTT.

The chain employs TRBV28 and TRBJ1-2, with 9 bases that match TRBD1. The J segment lost 2 bases and the V segment lost 5 bases, leaving 12 bases of the junction unmatched. The CDR3 contains 17 residues. Germline CDR1 reads MDHEN; CDR2 reads SYDVKM. The chain's CDR3 is CASSPAGTGTLNYGYTF. As DNA, the CDR3 is TGTGCCAGCAGTCCAGCCGGGACAGGGACCCTAAACTATGGCTACACCTTC.

The gene calls are TRBV19 and TRBJ2-1, with TRBD2 matching 7 bases. V shed 5 bases, J shed 3 bases, and the junction held 10 bases outside the gene matches. This CDR3 is built from 16 residues. Germline CDR1 and CDR2: LNHDA and SQIVND (reference sequence). The CDR3 region is CASSPQGLAVYNEQFF. The CDR3, as DNA: TGTGCCAGTAGTCCACAAGGGCTAGCGGTCTACAATGAGCAGTTCTTC.

The rearrangement uses TRBV5-8 and TRBJ1-2, with 8 bases lining up with TRBD1. Germline assignment: CDR1 SGHTS and CDR2 YDEGEE. Trimming took 0 bases from V and 8 from J; bases not matched to a gene: 12. The CDR3 has 16 residues. CDR3 sequence reads: CASSLAIGTGRSGYTF. The CDR3 DNA reads TGTGCCAGCAGCTTGGCCATTGGGACAGGCCGGTCGGGCTACACCTTC.

This chain uses TRBV27 with TRBJ1-1; D is uncertain. The V end lost 6 bases, the J end lost 3 bases, and 20 bases lay between the germline ends. Germline CDR1 and CDR2: MNHEY and SMNVEV (reference sequence). The CDR3 extends over 16 amino acids. The CDR3 DNA follows: TGTGCCAGCAGCACGTTCGGGGTCTTGGAGGACACTGAAGCTTTCTTT. Protein product: CASSTFGVLEDTEAFF.